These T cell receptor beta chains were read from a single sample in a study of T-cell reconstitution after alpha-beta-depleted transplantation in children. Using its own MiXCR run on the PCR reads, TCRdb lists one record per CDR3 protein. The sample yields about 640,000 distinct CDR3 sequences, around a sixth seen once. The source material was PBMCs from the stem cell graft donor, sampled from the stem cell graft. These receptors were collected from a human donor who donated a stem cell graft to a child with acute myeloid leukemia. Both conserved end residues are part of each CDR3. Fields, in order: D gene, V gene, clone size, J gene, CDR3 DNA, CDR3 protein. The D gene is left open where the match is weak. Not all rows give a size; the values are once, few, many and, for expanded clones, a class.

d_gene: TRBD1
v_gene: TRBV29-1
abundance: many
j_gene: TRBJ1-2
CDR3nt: TGCAGCGTTGAATGGGACAGGGGCTGGGGCTACACCTTC
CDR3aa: CSVEWDRGWGYTF

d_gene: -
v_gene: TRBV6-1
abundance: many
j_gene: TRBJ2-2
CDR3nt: TGTGCCAGCAGTGTCCGACAGGTCGGGACCGGGGAGCTGTTTTTT
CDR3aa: CASSVRQVGTGELFF

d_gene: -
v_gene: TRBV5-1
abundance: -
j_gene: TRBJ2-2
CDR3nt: TGCGCCAGCAGCTCAGGGGTTACGATCACCGGGGAGCTGTTTTTT
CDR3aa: CASSSGVTITGELFF

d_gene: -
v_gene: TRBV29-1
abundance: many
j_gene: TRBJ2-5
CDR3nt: TGCAGCGTTATCAGTGGAGAGACCCAGTACTTC
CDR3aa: CSVISGETQYF

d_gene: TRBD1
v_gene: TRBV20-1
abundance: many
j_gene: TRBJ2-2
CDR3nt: TGCAGTGCTAGACCGGCCGACAGGGTGATGATCGGGGAGCTGTTTTTT
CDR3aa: CSARPADRVMIGELFF

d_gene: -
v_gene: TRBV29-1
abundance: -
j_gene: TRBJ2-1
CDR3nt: TGCAGCGTTGGGGGTTTTGCCCTCAATGAGCAGTTCTTC
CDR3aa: CSVGGFALNEQFF

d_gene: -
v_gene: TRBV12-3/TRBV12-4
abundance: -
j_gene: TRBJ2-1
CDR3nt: TGTGCCAGCAGTGCGAAAGTCCATGAGCAGTTCTTC
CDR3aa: CASSAKVHEQFF

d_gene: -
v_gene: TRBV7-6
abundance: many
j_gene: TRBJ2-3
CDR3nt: TGTGCCAGCAGCTTAGCCTGGAGCACAGATACGCAGTATTTT
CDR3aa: CASSLAWSTDTQYF

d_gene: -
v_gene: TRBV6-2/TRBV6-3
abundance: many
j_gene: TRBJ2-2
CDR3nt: TGTGCCAGCAGTTACACAGGCCGGAACACCGGGGAGCTGTTTTTT
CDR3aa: CASSYTGRNTGELFF

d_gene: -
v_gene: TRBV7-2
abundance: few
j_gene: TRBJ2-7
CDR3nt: TGTGCCACTTCGACTGACCCTCTACAGCAGTACTTC
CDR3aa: CATSTDPLQQYF

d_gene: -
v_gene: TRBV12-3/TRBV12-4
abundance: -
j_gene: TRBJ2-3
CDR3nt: TGTGCCAGCAGTTCAGAGGGGCAAGTCACAGATACGCAGTATTTT
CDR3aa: CASSSEGQVTDTQYF

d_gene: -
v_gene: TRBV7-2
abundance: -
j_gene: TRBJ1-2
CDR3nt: TGTGCCAGCAGCTTACAGGCGGCTGGCTACACCTTC
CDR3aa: CASSLQAAGYTF

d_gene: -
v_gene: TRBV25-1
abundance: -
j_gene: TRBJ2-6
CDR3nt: TGTGCCAGCAGCCCCCAACCGAAGGGGCCTGGGGCCAACGTCCTGACTTTC
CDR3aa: CASSPQPKGPGANVLTF

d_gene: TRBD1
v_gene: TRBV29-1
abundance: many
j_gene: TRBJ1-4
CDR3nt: TGCAGCGTTGTGGGGACAGCTAATGAAAAACTGTTTTTT
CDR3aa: CSVVGTANEKLFF

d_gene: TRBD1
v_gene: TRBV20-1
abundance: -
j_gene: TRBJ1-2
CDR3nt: TGCAGTGCTAGGGGACAGGGGGACTATGGCTACACCTTC
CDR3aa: CSARGQGDYGYTF

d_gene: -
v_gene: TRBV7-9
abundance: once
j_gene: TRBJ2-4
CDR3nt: TGTGCCAGCAGCAAAACAGGGAATTTCGGAAACATTCAGTACTTC
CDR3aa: CASSKTGNFGNIQYF

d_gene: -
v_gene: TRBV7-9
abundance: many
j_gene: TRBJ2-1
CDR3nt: TGTGCCAGCAGCGGAGGTAGCTATGAGCAGTTCTTC
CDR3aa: CASSGGSYEQFF

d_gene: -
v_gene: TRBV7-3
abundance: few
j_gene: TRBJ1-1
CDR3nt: TGTGCCAGCAGCTTAGGGGTTGAGGGGACTGAAGCTTTCTTT
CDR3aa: CASSLGVEGTEAFF

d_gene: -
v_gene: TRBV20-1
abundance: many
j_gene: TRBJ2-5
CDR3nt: TGCAGTGCTAATAGGGTTGGAGAGACCCAGTACTTC
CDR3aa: CSANRVGETQYF

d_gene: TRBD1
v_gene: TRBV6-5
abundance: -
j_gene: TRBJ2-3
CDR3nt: TGTGCCAGCAGTAACGGCCAGGGGGTCAGCACAGATACGCAGTATTTT
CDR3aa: CASSNGQGVSTDTQYF

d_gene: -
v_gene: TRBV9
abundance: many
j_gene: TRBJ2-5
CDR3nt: TGTGCCAGCAGCGGACGACAAGTTCAAGAGACCCAGTACTTC
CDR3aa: CASSGRQVQETQYF

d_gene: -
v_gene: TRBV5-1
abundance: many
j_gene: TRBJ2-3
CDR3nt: TGCGCCAGCAGCTGGATGGAATCTAGCACAGATACGCAGTATTTT
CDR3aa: CASSWMESSTDTQYF

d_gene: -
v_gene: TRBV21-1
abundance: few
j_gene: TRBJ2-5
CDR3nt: TGTGCCAGCAGCAAGGGCAGAGAGACCCAGTACTTC
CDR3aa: CASSKGRETQYF

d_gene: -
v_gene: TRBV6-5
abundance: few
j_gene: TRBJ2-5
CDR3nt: TGTGCCAGCAGTTACGGGCGGGGGCCCCAAGAGACCCAGTACTTC
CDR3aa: CASSYGRGPQETQYF

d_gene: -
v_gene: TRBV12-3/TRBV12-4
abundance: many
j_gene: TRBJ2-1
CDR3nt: TGTGCCAGCCAGCGAGGGGCGGGCAATGAGCAGTTCTTC
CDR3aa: CASQRGAGNEQFF

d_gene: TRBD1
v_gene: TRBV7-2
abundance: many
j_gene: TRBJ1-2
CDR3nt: TGTGCCAGCAGCTTAGGTGGGACAGGGGGAGGCTACACCTTC
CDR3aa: CASSLGGTGGGYTF

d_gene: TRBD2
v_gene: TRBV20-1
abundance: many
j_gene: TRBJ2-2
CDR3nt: TGCAGTGCTTATAGCGGGGCTAACACCGGGGAGCTGTTTTTT
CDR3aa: CSAYSGANTGELFF

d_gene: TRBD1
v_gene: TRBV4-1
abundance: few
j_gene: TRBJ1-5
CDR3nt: TGCGCCAGCAGCCAAGGGGACAGGGGAAATCAGCCCCAGCATTTT
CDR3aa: CASSQGDRGNQPQHF

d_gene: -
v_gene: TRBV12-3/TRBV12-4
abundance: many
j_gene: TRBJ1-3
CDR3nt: TGTGCCAGCAGTTTTGGGCCAGCTACGAACACCATATATTTT
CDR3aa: CASSFGPATNTIYF

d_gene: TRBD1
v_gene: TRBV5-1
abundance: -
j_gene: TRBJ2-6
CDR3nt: TGCGCCAGCAGCCTCGTTGGGGACAGGGGTAGTGGGGCCAACGTCCTGACTTTC
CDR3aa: CASSLVGDRGSGANVLTF

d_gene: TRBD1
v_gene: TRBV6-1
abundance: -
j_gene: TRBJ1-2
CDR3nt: TGTGCCAGCAGTGAATTAGGACAGGGGTTGGGAGCGGTAGGTGGCTACACCTTC
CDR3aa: CASSELGQGLGAVGGYTF

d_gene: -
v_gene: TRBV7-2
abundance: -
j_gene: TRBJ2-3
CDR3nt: TGTGCCAGCAGCTTAAAACCCACAGATACGCAGTATTTT
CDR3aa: CASSLKPTDTQYF

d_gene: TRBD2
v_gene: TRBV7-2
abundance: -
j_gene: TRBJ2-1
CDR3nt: TGTGCCAGCATACCGGAGGCGGGGGGGTACAATGAGCAGTTCTTC
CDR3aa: CASIPEAGGYNEQFF

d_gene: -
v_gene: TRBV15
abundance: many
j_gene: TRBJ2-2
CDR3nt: TGTGCCACCCTCGACGACGGGGAGCTGTTTTTT
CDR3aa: CATLDDGELFF

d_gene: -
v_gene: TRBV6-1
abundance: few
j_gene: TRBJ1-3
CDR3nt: TGTGCCAGCATCCTCCATCCCTCTGGAAACACCATATATTTT
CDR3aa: CASILHPSGNTIYF

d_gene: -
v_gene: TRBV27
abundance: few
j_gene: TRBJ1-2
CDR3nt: TGTGCCAGCAGTCCGACAGCCAGCAAGAGTGGCTACACCTTC
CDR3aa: CASSPTASKSGYTF

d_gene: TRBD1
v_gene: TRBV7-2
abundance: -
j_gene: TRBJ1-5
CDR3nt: TGTGCCAGCAGCCAAAGGGCAGGGACAGGGGGACGTCAGCCCCAGCATTTT
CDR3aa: CASSQRAGTGGRQPQHF

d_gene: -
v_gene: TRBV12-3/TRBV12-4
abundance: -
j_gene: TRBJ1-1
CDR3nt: TGTGCCAGCAGTTTTGGGTCCCGGGACACTGAAGCTTTCTTT
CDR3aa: CASSFGSRDTEAFF

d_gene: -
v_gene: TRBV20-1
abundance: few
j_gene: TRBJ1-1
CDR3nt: TGCAGTGCTCAGACTATTGGGGGGACTGAAGCTTTCTTT
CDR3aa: CSAQTIGGTEAFF

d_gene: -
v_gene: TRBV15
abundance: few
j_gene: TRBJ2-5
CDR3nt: TGTGCCACCAGCAGAGATCGGGCCACCTCAAGGGAGACCCAGTACTTC
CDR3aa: CATSRDRATSRETQYF

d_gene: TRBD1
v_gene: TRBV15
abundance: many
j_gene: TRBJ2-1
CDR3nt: TGTGCCACCAGCTCAAGAGGGGACAGCGCCTATCTATACAATGAGCAGTTCTTC
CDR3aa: CATSSRGDSAYLYNEQFF

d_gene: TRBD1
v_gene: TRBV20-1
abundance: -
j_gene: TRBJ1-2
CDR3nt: TGCAGTGCTAGATCCGGGACAGGCCCTTCCTATGGCTACACCTTC
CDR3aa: CSARSGTGPSYGYTF

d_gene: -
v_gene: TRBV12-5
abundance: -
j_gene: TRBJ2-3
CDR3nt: TGTGCTAGTGGTTTGGCCTGGGACGGTAGCACAGATACGCAGTATTTT
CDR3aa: CASGLAWDGSTDTQYF